The T cell receptor (beta chain) under discussion was sequenced for a study of tumor-infiltrating lymphocytes in primary liver carcinoma. Across the whole study: Surgical resection served as treatment for the primary liver carcinoma of these patients. Patients included men and women of 30 to 69 years. Study-wide findings and caveats: Lower overlap was observed for tumor-adjacent and tumor-blood pairs relative to tumor region pairs.

Synthesis of TCR beta cDNA was carried out from 450 to 500 ng total RNA with a constant-region primer. For TCR beta, libraries were produced by three nested multiplex PCR rounds using slightly modified ARM-PCR. Two initial PCR rounds of approximately 10 cycles each paired TRBV1-TRBV30 forward primers with a C-beta reverse primer. One entry per CDR3 protein results from TCRdb running MiXCR on the multiplex PCR reads. The sample lists hundreds of thousands of distinct CDR3 sequences, less than 75% occurring once. With respect to this clonotype: Its antigen is not identified.

This CDR3 is built from 15 residues. CDR1 SGDLS and CDR2 YYNGEE come from the germline V gene. Unmatched junction bases numbered 6, after V lost 0 bases and J lost 9 bases. Researchers drew blood RNA from unsorted whole blood and extracted germline DNA as well. The sample was peripheral blood. This TCR was recovered from a man in his forties or fifties with primary liver carcinoma and hepatitis B virus infection. The V and J genes are TRBV9 and TRBJ2-1; 10 positions agree with TRBD2. DNA for the CDR3: TGTGCCAGCAGCGTAGAAGCGGGAGGGGCGGGTGAGCAGTTCTTC. Translated: CASSVEAGGAGEQFF. Using reference TRBV9 and TRBJ2-1 for the parts outside the CDR3, the full variable domain is DSGVTQTPKHLITATGQRVTLRCSPRSGDLSVYWYQQSLDQGLQFLIQYYNGEERAKGNILERFSAQQFPDLHSELNLSSLELGDSALYFCASSVEAGGAGEQFFGPGTRLTVL.